What follows describes a single T cell receptor (beta chain). Its specificity is unknown. After removal of 8 bases from V and 4 bases from J, the junction contained 6 bases not matched to a gene. The CDR3 runs to 15 residues. Germline values: CDR1 MDHEN, CDR2 SYDVKM. This table comes from immunoSEQ multiplex PCR, and its TCRdb copy is limited to in-frame clones, with some not included. The sample carries 350,000 to 500,000 clones, over 75% recorded once. Treatment denoted: roughly 18 received Ad26.COV2.S at low or high dose, single or two shots; several received placebo; per-sample allocation not given. Repertoires come from day 63 after the first vaccine or placebo injection. The data originate from a study of Ad26.COV2.S vaccination and SARS-CoV-2 variants. Study results and caveats: Analytic work on TCR breadth and depth might have understated the full extent of total T cell responses. Spike-specific responses of CD8+ and CD4+ T cells were reported to display substantial breadth after vaccination.

Material: peripheral blood, obtained in a trial of Ad26.COV2.S vaccine versus placebo. The chain uses TRBV28 and TRBJ2-5; 14 bases are shared with TRBD2. The TCR originated in a person aged 18-65 years who received the Ad26.COV2.S COVID-19 vaccine or a placebo. This chain's CDR3 is CASRLAGGPGETQYF. The DNA for the CDR3 is TGTGCCAGCCGACTAGCGGGGGGGCCGGGAGAGACCCAGTACTTC. Together with reference TRBV28 and TRBJ2-5, the CDR3 gives the full variable domain: DVKVTQSSRYLVKRTGEKVFLECVQDMDHENMFWYRQDPGLGLRLIYFSYDVKMKEKGDIPEGYSVSREKKERFSLILESASTNQTSMYLCASRLAGGPGETQYFGPGTRLLVL.